The 10 T cell receptor beta chains presented below share a single source sample, sequenced in a study of identical twins. TCRdb independently ran MiXCR on the 5' RACE reads; one entry per CDR3 protein. Of about 660,000 distinct CDR3 sequences listed, 8.6% were seen once; the top ten hold around 0.98%. The same sample was also used in a study of yellow fever vaccine responses in identical twins.

Sequencing used PBMCs. The receptors shown here come from a woman under 30 in good health.

Ten or more counts support this clonotype. The rearrangement uses TRBV12-3 or TRBV12-4 and TRBJ2-7, with unresolved D. Trimming took 4 bases from V and 2 from J, leaving 24 bases between them. The length of the CDR3 is 18 residues. CDR3 protein: CASSYGWAGSELPYEQYF. The CDR3 DNA follows: TGTGCCAGCAGTTATGGATGGGCCGGCAGCGAGCTACCCTACGAGCAGTACTTC.

This clonotype has just a few counts. The chain couples TRBV14 to TRBJ2-7; D assignment may be TRBD1 or TRBD2 (6 bases each). Trimming pared 1 base from V and 4 bases from J, leaving 14 bases between. CDR1 SGHDN and CDR2 FVKESK come from the germline V gene. This CDR3 is 15 amino acids long. CDR3 protein: CASSQGPGARYEQYF. CDR3 in DNA: TGTGCCAGCAGCCAAGGCCCGGGGGCGCGGTACGAGCAGTACTTC.

The genes are TRBV7-9 and TRBJ2-1; D remains ambiguous. The CDR3 spans 17 residues. The V gene lost 5 bases and the J gene lost 0 bases, with 17 bases spanning the gap. Germline V gene sequence: CDR1 SEHNR, CDR2 FQNEAQ (reference sequence). The CDR3 sequence: CASSQPGLLSSYNEQFF. Written as DNA, the CDR3 is TGTGCCAGCAGCCAACCGGGTCTGCTGAGCTCCTACAATGAGCAGTTCTTC.

In this sample, this clonotype turned up many times. The rearrangement links TRBV12-3 or TRBV12-4 to TRBJ2-2; D is tentatively TRBD1 or TRBD2 (5 bases each). Trimming removed 6 bases at V and 0 bases at J, with 14 bases between. The CDR3 runs to 16 residues. The CDR3 nucleotides read TGTGCCAGCAGACGCTCCGGGACGGCGAACACCGGGGAGCTGTTTTTT. Protein product: CASRRSGTANTGELFF.

A few counts support this clonotype. This chain connects TRBV11-2 to TRBJ2-7, with D tentatively TRBD1 (5 bases). From germline, CDR1 is SGHAT and CDR2 FQNNGV. This CDR3 contains 15 residues. Trimming left V 4 bases short and J 3 bases short, with 16 bases between. CDR3 region: CASSSGWGGDYEQYF. CDR3 nucleotides: TGTGCCAGCAGCTCCGGATGGGGCGGAGACTACGAGCAGTACTTC.

The chain links TRBV27 to TRBJ2-6; D is ambiguous. Trimming left V 6 bases short and J 0 bases short, with 18 bases between. CDR1 MNHEY and CDR2 SMNVEV come from the germline V gene (reference sequence). There are 18 residues in the CDR3. DNA for the CDR3: TGTGCCAGCAGAAGCATAGTAGTCACCGTCTCTGGGGCCAACGTCCTGACTTTC. Amino acid sequence: CASRSIVVTVSGANVLTF.

This chain connects TRBV11-2 to TRBJ2-7; weak D call: TRBD1 (5 bases). Germline CDR1 SGHAT, CDR2 FQNNGV. Trimming removed 1 base from V and 4 bases from J, with 11 bases in between. This CDR3 is built from 14 residues. Here the CDR3 reads CASSLVSGMYEQYF. As DNA, the CDR3 is TGTGCCAGCAGCTTAGTCTCAGGGATGTACGAGCAGTACTTC.

This clonotype has a count of ten or more. This chain links TRBV29-1 with TRBJ2-1; D possibly corresponds to TRBD2 (6 bases). Trimming removed 1 base from V and 3 bases from J, with 16 bases in between. Germline values: CDR1 SQVTM, CDR2 ANQGSEA. This CDR3 has 16 amino acids. The CDR3 bases are TGCAGCGTTGAAGCACGGGAGTCTCACTACTACAATGAGCAGTTCTTC. Its protein is CSVEARESHYYNEQFF.

This clonotype was seen a handful of times. The J gene is TRBJ1-5, the V gene TRBV12-3 or TRBV12-4; TRBD1 might be the D (6 bases). V dropped 6 bases and J dropped 1 base, with 16 bases sitting between them. CDR3 size: 16 residues. CDR3 residues: CASRLGGGISNQPQHF. The DNA for the CDR3 is TGTGCCAGCAGGCTAGGGGGGGGTATCAGCAATCAGCCCCAGCATTTT.

J is TRBJ2-7 and V is TRBV20-1; 7 nucleotides agree with TRBD1. The germline CDR1 and CDR2 sequences are DFQATT and SNEGSKA (reference sequence). Unmatched junction bases numbered 14, after V lost 5 bases and J lost 7 bases. CDR3 length: 14 amino acids. Here the CDR3 DNA reads TGCAGTGCTTTTCGTCCGGACAGGCTAAGAGAGCAGTACTTC. This translates into CSAFRPDRLREQYF.